The T cell receptor (beta chain) described here comes from a study of cytomegalovirus exposure and HLA in healthy donors. The PCR used 60 Vbeta and 13 Jbeta primers. Using immunoSEQ multiplex PCR, the repertoire was profiled, and TCRdb retains in-frame clones only, with some absent. The sample has approximately 92,000 clones, roughly 70% seen once. The CDR3 has 15 amino acids. The V end was cut by 4 bases, the J end by 6 bases, with 20 bases between. From germline, CDR1 is SGDLS and CDR2 YYNGEE. Sequences were obtained from PBMCs. This chain links TRBV9 with TRBJ2-7; TRBD2 might be the D (7 bases). This receptor was obtained from a man aged 50-60 years in good health and CMV-seronegative. CDR3 in DNA: TGTGCCAGCAGCATCGATGGGGGGGGCCTCCGCGAGCAGTACTTC. Translation: CASSIDGGGLREQYF.